This TCR beta chain originates from a study of patients and donors after allogeneic stem cell transplantation. TCRdb fed the RT-PCR reads into MiXCR, producing one record per CDR3 protein. The sample has about a million distinct CDR3 sequences; roughly 17% are singletons. The sequencing input was blood, either unsorted or a sorted T cell fraction (not recorded which). This clonotype was obtained from a human donor who was either an allogeneic HSCT recipient or a stem cell or donor lymphocyte infusion donor (not recorded which). It is not recorded whose cells these are; they may come from a transplant donor.

Written as DNA, the CDR3 is TGTGCCAGCAGCCCGAACAGGGTCGCCTACGAGCAGTACTTC. The encoded protein is CASSPNRVAYEQYF. The chain has TRBV11-1 and TRBJ2-7; a possible D gene is TRBD1 (6 bases). Germline assignment: CDR1 SGHAT and CDR2 FQDESV (reference sequence). Trimming cost V 5 bases and J 2 bases, with 13 bases left between them. The CDR3 runs to 14 residues.